This passage covers 10 T cell receptor beta chains from one sample sequenced in a study of T-cell reconstitution after alpha-beta-depleted transplantation in children. Molecular barcoding with unique molecular identifiers was used for the TCRbeta library. TCRdb fed the PCR reads into MiXCR, producing one record per CDR3 protein. The sample lists almost 400,000 distinct CDR3 sequences, around 20% occurring once. The source was PBMCs from the stem cell graft donor, collected from the stem cell graft. The receptors stem from a human donor who donated a stem cell graft to a child with acute myeloid leukemia.

The chain joins TRBV7-9 to TRBJ2-3; TRBD2 matches 7 bases. Germline lookup yields CDR1 SEHNR and CDR2 FQNEAQ (reference sequence). This CDR3 has 16 amino acids. The trim removed 5 bases at V and 2 bases at J, leaving 10 bases unmatched. The CDR3 sequence is CASSPSTSAITDTQYF. Written as DNA, the CDR3 is TGTGCCAGCAGCCCTTCTACTAGCGCCATCACAGATACGCAGTATTTT.

This clonotype was found once. Since no conserved phenylalanine or tryptophan closes the CDR3, a read error is the likely cause. The genes are TRBV10-3 and TRBJ1-1; possibly TRBD1 for D (5 bases). V gave up 4 bases and J gave up 10 bases, with 10 bases separating them. This CDR3 comprises 11 residues. Germline V gives CDR1 ENHRY, CDR2 SYGVKD. For the CDR3, the DNA is TGTGCCATCAGTGCCCCGGGGGGAGCTTTCATT. It codes for CAISAPGGAFI.

V gene TRBV20-1 combines with J gene TRBJ2-3, with 8 nucleotides matching TRBD2. There are 15 residues in the CDR3. V shed 6 bases and J 2 bases; nucleotides not matched to a gene: 10. Germline CDR1 is DFQATT and CDR2 is SNEGSKA (reference sequence). The CDR3 is CSALGSGSLTDTQYF. In DNA form, the CDR3 reads TGCAGTGCCCTTGGGAGCGGGAGTCTCACAGATACGCAGTATTTT.

V and J are TRBV7-6 and TRBJ2-1; either TRBD1 or TRBD2 may supply D (6 bases each). CDR3 length: 15 amino acids. Germline V gene data show CDR1 as SGHVS and CDR2 as FNYEAQ. V was shortened by 8 bases and J by 7 bases, with 21 bases between the two germline ends. Here the CDR3 reads CASVPGKGGSNEQFF. The CDR3 DNA reads TGTGCCAGCGTCCCCGGTAAAGGGGGGTCGAATGAGCAGTTCTTC.

CDR3 nucleotide sequence: TGTGCCAGCAGCCCCCTGACGGGACAGGCGACAGCCCAGTACTTC. Its translation: CASSPLTGQATAQYF. The J gene is TRBJ2-7, the V gene TRBV7-9, with 8 positions matching TRBD1. Germline CDR1 SEHNR, CDR2 FQNEAQ (reference sequence). The CDR3 consists of 15 residues. Trimming removed 5 bases from V and 10 bases from J; junction bases left unmatched: 16.

This clonotype was observed a handful of times. This chain uses TRBV7-2 with TRBJ2-3; perhaps TRBD2 as D (5 bases). Germline V lookup: CDR1 SGHTA, CDR2 FQGNSA. V lost 7 bases to trimming and J lost 1 base, with 15 bases between them. The CDR3 length is 15 residues. The DNA for the CDR3 is TGTGCCAGCATCGGGATTTTGGGCCGCACAGATACGCAGTATTTT. Encoded protein: CASIGILGRTDTQYF.

This clonotype was found a few times. V is TRBV20-1 and J is TRBJ2-2; possibly TRBD2 for D (5 bases). This CDR3 region has 12 residues. Germline loops: CDR1 DFQATT, CDR2 SNEGSKA (reference sequence). In DNA, the CDR3 is TGCAGCGCCAAAGGCCCGGGATGGGAGCTGTTTTTT. Its translation is CSAKGPGWELFF.

The chain carries TRBV5-1 and TRBJ2-1; TRBD1 agrees at 9 bases. The V segment lost 6 bases and the J segment 4 bases; nucleotides outside the gene matches: 8. This CDR3 is 15 amino acids long. CDR1 is SGHRS and CDR2 is YFSETQ in the germline V gene. This CDR3 reads CASTEDRGTYNEQFF. The CDR3 region has the DNA TGCGCCAGCACCGAAGACAGGGGGACATACAATGAGCAGTTCTTC.

This sequence joins TRBV12-3 or TRBV12-4 and TRBJ1-5; TRBD1 is a possible D gene (5 bases). The V end was cut by 0 bases, the J end by 9 bases, with 12 bases between. The CDR3 contains 14 residues. Here the CDR3 reads CASSLASGGGPQHF. CDR3 DNA sequence: TGTGCCAGCAGTTTAGCGTCGGGCGGGGGGCCCCAGCATTTT.

The chain links TRBV7-9 to TRBJ2-2; possibly TRBD1 or TRBD2 for D (6 bases each). V gave up 5 bases and J gave up 2 bases, with 9 bases separating them. CDR3 size: 14 residues. Germline CDR1 SEHNR, CDR2 FQNEAQ (reference sequence). The CDR3 DNA sequence: TGTGCCAGCAGCAAGGGGGGTAACACCGGGGAGCTGTTTTTT. It is translated as CASSKGGNTGELFF.